The clone carrying this T cell receptor beta chain was detected once. Its target is unknown. An even split of each subset's genomic DNA across several immunoSEQ plates was performed. Profiling relied on immunoSEQ multiplex PCR, and the TCRdb table lists in-frame clones only, not all of them. The profile shows about 980,000 clones, 70% to 85% of them singletons. This record comes from a study of shared clonotypes between healthy human individuals. Overall study context: A few men and a couple of women, aged 18 to 49, were donors. Findings of the study overall: Sequencing depth was predicted to influence how clonotypes are shared among donors. Larger richness was generally estimated for naive than memory subsets.

Germline lookup yields CDR1 SGHAT and CDR2 FQNNGV. This CDR3 has 14 amino acids. Trimming cost V 1 base and J 2 bases, with 9 bases left between them. The gene calls are TRBV11-2 and TRBJ2-7, with D possibly called TRBD1 or TRBD2 (5 bases each). The source is a man between 18 and 35 years old in good health. The sample was memory CD4+ T cells sorted from blood. Regarding subset: CD45RA-negative fraction. The DNA of the CDR3 is TGTGCCAGCAGCTTAGGGCAGGGAGCCTACGAGCAGTACTTC. The encoded protein is CASSLGQGAYEQYF.